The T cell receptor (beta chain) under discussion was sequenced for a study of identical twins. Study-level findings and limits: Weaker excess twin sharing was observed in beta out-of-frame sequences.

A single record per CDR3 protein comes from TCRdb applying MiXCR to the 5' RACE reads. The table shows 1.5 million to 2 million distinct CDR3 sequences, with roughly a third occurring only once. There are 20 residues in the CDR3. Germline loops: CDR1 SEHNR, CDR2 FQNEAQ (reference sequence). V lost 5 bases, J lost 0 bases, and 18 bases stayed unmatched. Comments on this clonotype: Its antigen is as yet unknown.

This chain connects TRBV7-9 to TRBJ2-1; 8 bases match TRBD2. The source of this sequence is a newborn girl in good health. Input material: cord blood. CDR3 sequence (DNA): TGTGCCAGCAGCCCCTTCGGTCTAGCGGGTGCCGAAAGCTCCTACAATGAGCAGTTCTTC. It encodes CASSPFGLAGAESSYNEQFF.